This T cell receptor (beta chain) was observed in a study of T cell changes during pregnancy in multiple sclerosis. The V gene lost 4 bases and the J gene lost 3 bases, with 8 bases spanning the gap. CDR3 length: 12 amino acids. The germline V gene has CDR1 SQVTM and CDR2 ANQGSEA. The method was immunoSEQ multiplex PCR; TCRdb's version includes in-frame clones alone and lacks a portion of them. The repertoire holds about 72,000 clones, more than 80% seen once, with around 0.89% in the top ten. The sample in question was peripheral blood, obtained in the second trimester of pregnancy. The TCR originated in a female donor with multiple sclerosis, enrolled in a pregnancy study. This chain links TRBV29-1 with TRBJ2-3; D gene uncertain. The CDR3 sequence is CSVVPETDTQYF. In nucleotides, the CDR3 is TGCAGCGTTGTTCCTGAGACAGATACGCAGTATTTT.